Listed below are T cell receptor beta chains from one sample, sequenced in a study of control samples from healthy donors and cancer patients. The repertoire was sequenced with immunoSEQ multiplex PCR; TCRdb's copy has only in-frame clones and lacks some. The sample holds tens of thousands of clones, about 94% seen once. Input material: blood. The receptors derive from a woman in her twenties or thirties in good health. The CDR3 runs from the conserved cysteine through the conserved F or W. The D gene is left open where the match is weak. Size is omitted from some rows. Given values are once, few, many or a class for expanded clones.

v_call,cdr3_length,clone_size,d_call,j_call,cdr3_aa,cdr3_nt
TRBV11-2,13,.,.,TRBJ1-5,CASNRDLDQPQHF,TGTGCCAGCAACAGGGATTTGGATCAGCCCCAGCATTTT
TRBV4-1,16,.,.,TRBJ1-1,CASSQDYGRLNTEAFF,TGCGCCAGCAGCCAAGACTATGGTAGATTGAACACTGAAGCTTTCTTT
TRBV2,14,.,.,TRBJ1-1,CASSDFSGPTEAFF,TGTGCCAGCAGTGATTTTTCAGGTCCCACTGAAGCTTTCTTT
TRBV6-1,18,.,.,TRBJ1-6,CASSEKKVRSSYNSPLHF,TGTGCCAGCAGTGAAAAAAAGGTCAGGAGCTCCTATAATTCACCCCTCCACTTT
TRBV18,13,.,.,TRBJ2-2,CASSPLNTGELFF,TGTGCCAGCTCACCGCTCAACACCGGGGAGCTGTTTTTT
TRBV7-8,15,.,TRBD1,TRBJ1-5,CASSFGTEYNQPQHF,TGTGCCAGCAGCTTTGGGACAGAGTATAATCAGCCCCAGCATTTT
TRBV6-5,15,.,.,TRBJ1-1,CASSLDSRRNTEAFF,TGTGCCAGCAGTCTGGACAGCCGGAGGAACACTGAAGCTTTCTTT
TRBV9,14,once,.,TRBJ2-1,CASSVVGSLNEQFF,TGTGCCAGCAGCGTAGTGGGTTCCCTGAATGAGCAGTTCTTC
TRBV5-1,17,.,TRBD1,TRBJ1-1,CASSSGGQGPTNTEAFF,TGCGCCAGCAGCTCGGGAGGACAGGGGCCAACGAACACTGAAGCTTTCTTT
TRBV3-1/TRBV3-2,12,.,TRBD1,TRBJ2-4,CASRDRGPIQYF,TGTGCCAGCAGAGACAGGGGGCCCATTCAGTACTTC
TRBV10-1,13,.,.,TRBJ1-1,CASSDRLNTEAFF,TGCGCCAGCAGTGACAGGCTGAACACTGAAGCTTTCTTT
TRBV6-5,14,.,.,TRBJ1-1,CASSYKGQTTEAFF,TGTGCCAGCAGTTACAAAGGACAGACGACTGAAGCTTTCTTT
TRBV15,14,.,.,TRBJ1-2,CATSRDPTIYGYTF,TGTGCCACCAGCAGAGATCCGACAATCTATGGCTACACCTTC
TRBV5-1,15,.,TRBD2,TRBJ2-7,CASSLAGAGLYEQYF,TGCGCCAGCAGCCTAGCGGGAGCCGGCCTCTACGAGCAGTACTTC
TRBV29-1,13,.,.,TRBJ1-1,CSVAGLMNTEAFF,TGCAGCGTTGCCGGACTAATGAACACTGAAGCTTTCTTT
TRBV3-1/TRBV3-2,14,.,.,TRBJ2-7,CASSPGDIYYEQYF,TGTGCCAGCTCCCCTGGGGACATATACTACGAGCAGTACTTC
TRBV9,13,.,.,TRBJ1-3,CASSTISGNTIYF,TGTGCCAGCAGCACAATCTCTGGAAACACCATATATTTT
TRBV11-2,16,.,.,TRBJ2-6,CASSLTHNSGANVLTF,TGTGCCAGCAGCTTAACCCACAACTCTGGGGCCAACGTCCTGACTTTC
TRBV2,15,.,TRBD2,TRBJ2-5,CASNRAGRGVETQYF,TGTGCCAGCAATCGAGCGGGGAGAGGAGTAGAGACCCAGTACTTC
TRBV7-2,14,.,.,TRBJ1-4,CASRRGGTDEKLFF,TGTGCCAGCAGGAGAGGGGGGACGGATGAAAAACTGTTTTTT
TRBV5-5,15,once,TRBD1,TRBJ1-3,CASSRDRTSGNTIYF,TGTGCCAGCAGCAGGGACAGAACCTCTGGAAACACCATATATTTT
TRBV3-1/TRBV3-2,15,.,TRBD1,TRBJ1-5,CASSQDRQGRQPQHF,TGTGCCAGCAGCCAAGACCGACAGGGACGTCAGCCCCAGCATTTT
TRBV5-4,15,.,.,TRBJ2-2,CASSLEAVDTGELFF,TGTGCCAGCAGCTTGGAGGCGGTGGACACCGGGGAGCTGTTTTTT
TRBV4-2,14,.,.,TRBJ1-1,CASSQDVGGATAFF,TGTGCCAGCAGCCAAGATGTTGGGGGCGCGACAGCTTTCTTT
TRBV5-4,14,.,.,TRBJ1-1,CASSLTGGNTEAFF,TGTGCCAGCAGCTTGACCGGGGGGAACACTGAAGCTTTCTTT
TRBV5-6,14,.,.,TRBJ2-5,CASRPLSAGETQYF,TGTGCCAGCAGGCCTCTGTCAGCAGGGGAGACCCAGTACTTC
TRBV3-1/TRBV3-2,12,.,TRBD1,TRBJ2-1,CASSAQGGEQFF,TGTGCCAGCAGCGCACAGGGGGGTGAGCAGTTCTTC
TRBV6-4,16,.,TRBD2,TRBJ2-1,CASSRDAGEDYNEQFF,TGTGCCAGCAGTAGAGATGCGGGGGAAGACTACAATGAGCAGTTCTTC